The 21 T cell receptor beta chains below were found in one sample sequenced in a study of CD8+CD57+ T cells in acquired aplastic anemia. Genomic DNA acted as the template from which TCR beta VDJ combination and CDR3 sequence profiling were carried out. Using its own MiXCR run on the reads, TCRdb lists one record per CDR3 protein. Here the sample spans about 160,000 distinct CDR3 sequences, approximately 44% being singletons. The sample was sorted CD4+, CD8+, or CD8+CD57+ T cells (not recorded which) from PBMCs. Receptor source: a human donor in good health.

This clonotype showed up many times. The chain combines TRBV5-5 with TRBJ1-1, with D uncertain. CDR1 and CDR2 (germline): SGHKS, YYEKEE (reference sequence). V dropped 0 bases and J dropped 4 bases, with 7 bases sitting between them. The CDR3 length is 13 residues. For the CDR3, the DNA is TGTGCCAGCAGCTTGGGGGTGCCCACTGAAGCTTTCTTT. Its translation is CASSLGVPTEAFF.

This clonotype is a singleton in its sample. The V and J genes are TRBV6-6 and TRBJ2-7; possible D gene TRBD1, 5 bases. V lost 6 bases and J lost 2, with 14 bases in between. From germline, CDR1 is MNHNY and CDR2 SVGAGI (reference sequence). The CDR3 spans 14 residues. The CDR3 nucleotides are TGTGCCAGCAGCCCCCCGGCGGACACCTACGAGCAGTACTTC. Amino acids: CASSPPADTYEQYF.

This clonotype is a singleton in its sample. V is TRBV20-1 and J is TRBJ2-3, with a tentative D call TRBD2 (6 bases). CDR1 DFQATT and CDR2 SNEGSKA come from the germline V gene (reference sequence). This CDR3 is 13 amino acids long. Trimming shortened V by 6 bases and J by 1 base, and 11 bases separated the two germline ends. This chain's CDR3 is CSARRGGTDTQYF. DNA of the CDR3: TGCAGTGCCAGACGCGGGGGCACAGATACGCAGTATTTT.

The genes are TRBV7-3 and TRBJ2-2; D is possibly TRBD1 (6 bases). V gave up 5 bases and J gave up 7 bases, with 17 bases separating them. The length of the CDR3 is 15 residues. Germline lookup yields CDR1 SGHTA and CDR2 FQGTGA. The CDR3 DNA reads as TGTGCCAGCAGCCCCCAACCAATAGGGGGCGGGGAGCTGTTTTTT. Protein: CASSPQPIGGGELFF.

The chain uses TRBV5-6 and TRBJ2-7, with D perhaps given as TRBD1 or TRBD2 (5 bases each). CDR3 length: 12 amino acids. The germline CDR1 and CDR2 sequences are SGHDT and YYEEEE. V lost 0 bases and J lost 12, with 13 bases in between. The DNA of the CDR3 is TGTGCCAGCAGCTTGGGGTTGGGGGAACGGTACTTC. The encoded protein is CASSLGLGERYF.

This clonotype appeared a few times. The chain joins TRBV4-1 to TRBJ1-2; D may be TRBD1 (5 bases). Germline V CDR1 and CDR2: MGHRA, YSYEKL. The length of the CDR3 is 18 residues. Trimming removed 5 bases at V and 0 bases at J, with 22 bases between. The CDR3 reads CASSSAQRGPASNYGYTF. The DNA of the CDR3 is TGCGCCAGCAGCTCCGCTCAAAGGGGTCCAGCCTCTAACTATGGCTACACCTTC.

The chain employs TRBV20-1 and TRBJ2-7; D not resolved. The CDR3 is 12 amino acids. V was cut by 4 bases and J by 2 bases, with 9 bases left in between. Per germline, CDR1 DFQATT and CDR2 SNEGSKA (reference sequence). This chain's CDR3 is CSAKRPTYEQYF. DNA for the CDR3: TGCAGTGCTAAGCGACCGACCTACGAGCAGTACTTC.

This clonotype was recorded at least ten times. This chain joins TRBV7-2 and TRBJ2-1; no reliable D call. V was pared by 2 bases and J by 6 bases, with 8 bases between. CDR3 size: 13 residues. Germline loops: CDR1 SGHTA, CDR2 FQGNSA. This CDR3 is CASSLTTGNEQFF. Written as DNA, the CDR3 is TGTGCCAGCAGCTTAACTACCGGCAATGAGCAGTTCTTC.

With respect to this clonotype: At one end, the junction sequence differs from germline, possibly due to a read error. V and J are TRBV7-6 and TRBJ1-4; no reliable D call. This CDR3 has 13 amino acids. Germline V gives CDR1 SGHVS, CDR2 FNYEAQ. CDR3 residues: CASSPCRNEKLFF. The CDR3 DNA follows: TGCGCCAGCAGCCCGTGCAGGAATGAAAAACTGTTTTTT.

Concerning this clonotype: A read error is possible here, since a much larger clone lies one base away. The chain combines TRBV9 with TRBJ1-2; a weak D match, TRBD1 (5 bases). Per germline, CDR1 SGDLS and CDR2 YYNGEE. CDR3 length: 16 residues. CDR3 nucleotide sequence: TGTTCCAGCAGCGATCGAGGCAGGGAGTATAACTATGGCTACACCTTC. It translates to CSSSDRGREYNYGYTF. The full variable domain, completed using reference TRBV9 and TRBJ1-2, is DSGVTQTPKHLITATGQRVTLRCSPRSGDLSVYWYQQSLDQGLQFLIQYYNGEERAKGNILERFSAQQFPDLHSELNLSSLELGDSALYFCSSSDRGREYNYGYTFGSGTRLTVV.

This clonotype was seen repeatedly, ten times or more. This chain links TRBV6-5 with TRBJ2-7; 8 bases fit TRBD1. Germline CDR1 reads MNHEY; CDR2 reads SVGAGI. The CDR3 has 14 residues. Germline trimming cut 9 bases from V and 2 bases from J; bases unmatched to any gene: 9. The CDR3 reads CASRSGTGPYEQYF. The DNA for the CDR3 is TGTGCCAGTCGGTCGGGGACAGGACCCTACGAGCAGTACTTC.

The chain uses TRBV5-1 and TRBJ2-7; 10 positions agree with TRBD1. CDR1 is SGHRS, CDR2 YFSETQ, per germline. The V and J ends lost 4 bases and 6 bases, in that order; junction bases with no gene match: 10. There are 15 residues in the CDR3. In nucleotides, the CDR3 is TGCGCCAGCAGCCGGACCGGGACAGGGGTTGTCGAGCAGTACTTC. Protein sequence: CASSRTGTGVVEQYF.

This chain connects TRBV10-3 to TRBJ2-5; 9 nucleotides agree with TRBD2. The germline gives CDR1 ENHRY, CDR2 SYGVKD. V shed 0 bases and J 6 bases; nucleotides not matched to a gene: 5. The CDR3 is 15 amino acids. CDR3: CAISESSSGMKTQYF. The CDR3 coding sequence is TGTGCCATCAGTGAGTCGTCTAGCGGGATGAAGACCCAGTACTTC.

The table lists this clonotype with a few counts. V usage is TRBV15 and J usage is TRBJ2-1; D is ambiguous. CDR3 length equals 16 residues. CDR1 and CDR2 from the germline V gene are LNHNV and YYDKDF (reference sequence). The ends were cut back, 0 bases at V and 0 bases at J, with 9 bases in the middle. CDR3 sequence: CATSRETVGSYNEQFF. In nucleotides, the CDR3 is TGTGCCACCAGCAGAGAGACCGTCGGCTCCTACAATGAGCAGTTCTTC.

This clonotype was detected only once. This chain uses TRBV2 with TRBJ2-5; D might be TRBD1 (6 bases). The CDR3 consists of 15 residues. The germline V gene has CDR1 SNHLY and CDR2 FYNNEI. Trimming cost V 6 bases and J 2 bases, with 16 bases left between them. CDR3 DNA: TGTGCCAGCAGGGCCGAGGCAGGGGCGCAAGAGACCCAGTACTTC. It translates to CASRAEAGAQETQYF.

This clonotype was recorded many times. The J gene is TRBJ2-7, the V gene TRBV5-4; 9 positions match TRBD2. Trimming at V came to 0 bases and at J to 7 bases, leaving 5 bases not matched to a gene. Germline loops: CDR1 SGHNT, CDR2 YYREEE (reference sequence). CDR3 length equals 14 residues. In DNA, the CDR3 is TGTGCCAGCAGCTTGGGACTAGCGGCAGTAGAGCAGTACTTC. Translation: CASSLGLAAVEQYF.

V is TRBV2 and J is TRBJ1-2, with 10 bases lining up with TRBD1. V shed 6 bases, J shed 4 bases, and the junction held 5 bases outside the gene matches. Germline V gene data show CDR1 as SNHLY and CDR2 as FYNNEI. This CDR3 region has 14 residues. CDR3 region: CASSTTGGPYGYTF. In DNA, the CDR3 is TGTGCCAGCAGCACGACAGGGGGCCCCTATGGCTACACCTTC.

There are many counts of this clonotype. The rearrangement joins TRBV19 to TRBJ1-5; 7 nucleotides line up with TRBD1. The ends lost 3 bases at V and 0 bases at J; junction bases unmatched: 11. The CDR3 has 18 residues. Per germline, CDR1 LNHDA and CDR2 SQIVND (reference sequence). CDR3 amino acids: CASSIKQGSYYSNQPQHF. The CDR3 nucleotides are TGTGCCAGTAGTATTAAACAGGGGAGTTACTATAGCAATCAGCCCCAGCATTTT. The full variable domain, with the rest looked up from reference TRBV19 and TRBJ1-5, is DGGITQSPKYLFRKEGQNVTLSCEQNLNHDAMYWYRQDPGQGLRLIYYSQIVNDFQKGDIAEGYSVSREKKESFPLTVTSAQKNPTAFYLCASSIKQGSYYSNQPQHFGDGTRLSIL.

This clonotype came up a few times. The gene calls are TRBV5-1 and TRBJ2-1, with D perhaps matching TRBD2 (7 bases). V lost 3 bases and J 4 bases, leaving 11 bases between the germline ends. In germline, CDR1 is SGHRS, CDR2 YFSETQ. CDR3 length: 14 amino acids. The CDR3 sequence: CASSSGGLYNEQFF. CDR3 in DNA: TGCGCCAGCAGCTCGGGGGGCCTATACAATGAGCAGTTCTTC.

This clonotype showed up just a few times. In DNA, the CDR3 is TGTGCCACCAGCAGAGATCGGGGATCACCTGGAAACACCATATATTTT. This codes for CATSRDRGSPGNTIYF. V gene TRBV15 combines with J gene TRBJ1-3, with unresolved D. The CDR3 has 16 residues. The germline gives CDR1 LNHNV, CDR2 YYDKDF (reference sequence). V lost 0 bases and J lost 2, with 11 bases in between.

There are many counts of this clonotype. This chain links TRBV2 with TRBJ1-1; D remains ambiguous. The germline V and J ends were trimmed by 6 bases and 5 bases, with 19 bases remaining between them. The CDR3 has 15 residues. Germline loops: CDR1 SNHLY, CDR2 FYNNEI. In DNA, the CDR3 is TGTGCCAGCAGCGCCATGGCTCAACTCGGAACTGAAGCTTTCTTT. This gives the protein CASSAMAQLGTEAFF.